This TCR beta chain was identified during a study of T cells in Graves' hyperthyroidism and ophthalmopathy. The CDR3 runs 14 residues. Per the germline V gene, CDR1 is SQVTM and CDR2 is ANQGSEA. This clonotype was recorded once. Its antigen is as yet unknown. It may be a read error: a sequence one base away is much more abundant. Researchers amplified the TCR beta CDR3 regions from RNA transcripts. Initially, a first-round RT-PCR of the TCR CDR3 employed the HTBI primer set. One entry per CDR3 protein, called by TCRdb with MiXCR from the multiplex PCR reads. The sample lists 600,000 to 700,000 distinct CDR3 sequences, just under 45% occurring once. Uncontrolled infection, other autoimmune disease, pregnancy or lactation excluded patients. Broader study findings: A 13 V-J model separated ophthalmopathy from stable hyperthyroidism. Peripheral blood also featured most of the thyroid clonotypes expanded above 0.001.

The clonotype originates from an adult man with Graves' disease, either hyperthyroidism or ophthalmopathy (not recorded which). The sequenced sample consisted of peripheral blood or thyroid tissue (not recorded which). The J gene is TRBJ2-7, the V gene TRBV29-1; 8 positions match TRBD1. The CDR3 DNA reads as TGCAGCGTTGAAGCGCCGGGACAGGACTACGAGCAGCACTTC. This codes for CSVEAPGQDYEQHF.